This T cell receptor (beta chain) was recorded in a study of shared clonotypes between healthy human individuals. A word on this clone: As yet, its antigen is unknown.

Overall study results and limits: Enrolling few donors narrowed the genetic and exposure-history diversity that was represented.

CDR1 is SGHNT, CDR2 YYREEE, per germline (reference sequence). The CDR3 extends over 15 amino acids. The germline V and J ends were trimmed by 1 base and 0 bases, with 10 bases remaining between them. Generated by immunoSEQ multiplex PCR, the TCRdb table keeps only in-frame clones and is missing some. The profile shows approximately 1,500,000 clones, approximately 98% of them singletons. This chain joins TRBV5-4 and TRBJ1-1; D ambiguous. The sequencing sample was made of naive CD4+ T cells sorted from blood. The subset here: CD45RA+ positively selected. This TCR was sampled from a man between 25 and 39 years old in good health. CDR3 amino acids: CASSLNRQLNTEAFF. CDR3 coding DNA: TGTGCCAGCAGCTTGAATAGGCAGTTGAACACTGAAGCTTTCTTT.